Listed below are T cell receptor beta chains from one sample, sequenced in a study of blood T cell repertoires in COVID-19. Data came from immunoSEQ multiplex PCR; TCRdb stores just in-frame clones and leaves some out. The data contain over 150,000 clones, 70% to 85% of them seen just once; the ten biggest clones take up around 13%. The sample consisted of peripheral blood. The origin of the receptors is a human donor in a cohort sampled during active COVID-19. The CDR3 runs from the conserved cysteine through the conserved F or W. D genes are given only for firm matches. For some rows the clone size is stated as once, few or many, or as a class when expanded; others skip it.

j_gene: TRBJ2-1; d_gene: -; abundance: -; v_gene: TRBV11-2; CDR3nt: TGTGCCAGCAGCCCGCTCGCGGTGAGTACGTTCTACAATGAGCAGTTCTTC; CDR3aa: CASSPLAVSTFYNEQFF
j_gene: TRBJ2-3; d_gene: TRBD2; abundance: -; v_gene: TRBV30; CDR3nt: TGTGCCTGGATGGGGCGGGGGACAGATACGCAGTATTTT; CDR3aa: CAWMGRGTDTQYF
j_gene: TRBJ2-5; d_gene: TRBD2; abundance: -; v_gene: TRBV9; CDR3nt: TGTGCCAGCAGCGTAGCAGGACTAGCAGAGACCCAGTACTTC; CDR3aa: CASSVAGLAETQYF
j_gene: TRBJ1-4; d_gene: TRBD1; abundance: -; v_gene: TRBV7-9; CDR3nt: TGTGCCAGCAGCTCGCGACAGGGCTCAACTAATGAAAAACTGTTTTTT; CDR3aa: CASSSRQGSTNEKLFF
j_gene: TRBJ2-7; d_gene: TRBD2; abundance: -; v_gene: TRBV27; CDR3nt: TGTGCCAGCAGATTAGCGGGGGGCTACGAGCAGTACTTC; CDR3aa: CASRLAGGYEQYF
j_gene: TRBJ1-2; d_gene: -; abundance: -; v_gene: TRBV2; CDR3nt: TGTGCCAGCACCATAACTCCGCGGGTTAACTATGGCTACACCTTC; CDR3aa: CASTITPRVNYGYTF
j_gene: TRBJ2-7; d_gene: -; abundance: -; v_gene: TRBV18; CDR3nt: TGTGCCAGCTCAACGACAGGAGGTGAGCAGTACTTC; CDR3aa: CASSTTGGEQYF
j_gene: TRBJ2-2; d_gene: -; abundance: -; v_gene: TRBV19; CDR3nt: TGTGCCAGTAGTGCGGACACCGGGGAGCTGTTTTTT; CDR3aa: CASSADTGELFF
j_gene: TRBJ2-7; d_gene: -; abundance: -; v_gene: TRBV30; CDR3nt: TGTGCCTGGAGTGTACCGGCAGGGTACCACGAGCAGTACTTC; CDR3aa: CAWSVPAGYHEQYF
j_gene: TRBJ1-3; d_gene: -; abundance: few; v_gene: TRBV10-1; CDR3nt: TGCGCCAGCAGTGAAGGACTTGGCTCTGGAAACACCATATATTTT; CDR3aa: CASSEGLGSGNTIYF
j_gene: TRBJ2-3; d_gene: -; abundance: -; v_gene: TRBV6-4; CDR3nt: TGTGCCAGCAGTGAATTCCCTTTTGGAGCGCAGTATTTT; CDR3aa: CASSEFPFGAQYF
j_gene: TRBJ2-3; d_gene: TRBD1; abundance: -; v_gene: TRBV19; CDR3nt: TGTGCCAGTAGTCCGGGACAGGGGCCAGATACGCAGTATTTT; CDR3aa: CASSPGQGPDTQYF
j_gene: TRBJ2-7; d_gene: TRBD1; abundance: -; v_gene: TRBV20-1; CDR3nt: TGCAGTGCTAGTAATGTAAGAGACAGGGAAAGCGAGCAGTACTTC; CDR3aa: CSASNVRDRESEQYF
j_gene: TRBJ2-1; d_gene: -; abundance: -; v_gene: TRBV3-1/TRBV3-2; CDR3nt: TGTGCCAGCAGCCGGGGACTTGGCACTAATAATGAGCAGTTCTTC; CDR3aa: CASSRGLGTNNEQFF
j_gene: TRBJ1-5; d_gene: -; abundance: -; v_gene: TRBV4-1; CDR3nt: TGCGCCAGCAGCCAGGTCTCGGGGGATCAGCCCCAGCATTTT; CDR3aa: CASSQVSGDQPQHF
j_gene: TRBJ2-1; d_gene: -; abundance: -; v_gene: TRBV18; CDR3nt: TGTGCCAGCTCACCTATCGCAGGGTACAATGAGCAGTTCTTC; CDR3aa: CASSPIAGYNEQFF
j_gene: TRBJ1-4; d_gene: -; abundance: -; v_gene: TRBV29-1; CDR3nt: TGCAGCGTCGAGGACACTCGAACCGAAAAACTGTTTTTT; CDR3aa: CSVEDTRTEKLFF
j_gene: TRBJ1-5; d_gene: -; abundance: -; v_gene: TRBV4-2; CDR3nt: TGTGCCAGCAGCCACCTCAGGGATCCGCCCCAGCATTTT; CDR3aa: CASSHLRDPPQHF
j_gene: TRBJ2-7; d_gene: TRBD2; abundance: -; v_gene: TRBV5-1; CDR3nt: TGCGCCAGCAGCTTGGGAGCGGGAGGGCCAACCAACGAGCAGTACTTC; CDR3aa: CASSLGAGGPTNEQYF
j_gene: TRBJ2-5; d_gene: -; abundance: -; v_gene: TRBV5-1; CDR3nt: TGCGCCAGCAGCCAAAATCGACGGGGTTTTGAGACCCAGTACTTC; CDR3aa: CASSQNRRGFETQYF
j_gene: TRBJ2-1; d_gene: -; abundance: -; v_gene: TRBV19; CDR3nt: TGTGCCAGTAGCCACTACAATGAGCAGTTCTTC; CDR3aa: CASSHYNEQFF
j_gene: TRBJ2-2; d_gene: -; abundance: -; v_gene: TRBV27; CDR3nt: TGTGCCAGCAGTTCCCCCATGCGTAAGAACACCGGGGAGCTGTTTTTT; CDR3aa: CASSSPMRKNTGELFF
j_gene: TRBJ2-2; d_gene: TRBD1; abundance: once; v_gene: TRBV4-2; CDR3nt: TGTGCCAGCAGCCTACGACAGGGACATTATCCCGGGGAGCTGTTTTTT; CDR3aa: CASSLRQGHYPGELFF
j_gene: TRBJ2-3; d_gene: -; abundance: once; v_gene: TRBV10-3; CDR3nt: TGTGCCATCTCTACCGCGAACACAGATACGCAGTATTTT; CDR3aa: CAISTANTDTQYF
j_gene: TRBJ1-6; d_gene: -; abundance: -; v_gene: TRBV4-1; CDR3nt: TGCGCCAGCAGCCAAGTCGGCGACAGTTCACCCCTCCACTTT; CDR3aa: CASSQVGDSSPLHF
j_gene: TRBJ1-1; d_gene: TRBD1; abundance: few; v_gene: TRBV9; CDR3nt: TGTGCCAGCAGCATGGGACAGGTGAACACTGAAGCTTTCTTT; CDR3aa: CASSMGQVNTEAFF
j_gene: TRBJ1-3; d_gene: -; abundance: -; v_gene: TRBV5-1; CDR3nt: TGCGCCAGCAGCTTGGGCAGCGAGCACTCTGGAAACACCATATATTTT; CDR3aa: CASSLGSEHSGNTIYF
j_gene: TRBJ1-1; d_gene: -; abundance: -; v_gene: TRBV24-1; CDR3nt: TGTGCCACCAAAGGCGGCGGAGGGGTGAACACTGAAGCTTTCTTT; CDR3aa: CATKGGGGVNTEAFF
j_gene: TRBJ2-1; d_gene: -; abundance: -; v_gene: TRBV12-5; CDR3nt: TGTGCTAGTGGGGCAATCCAGTCTTTTTACAATGAGCAGTTCTTC; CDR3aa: CASGAIQSFYNEQFF